These 16 T cell receptor beta chains were all obtained from the same sample, sequenced in a study of cytomegalovirus exposure and HLA in healthy donors. The study ran its PCR with 60 Vbeta and 13 Jbeta primers. Profiling relied on immunoSEQ multiplex PCR, and the TCRdb table lists in-frame clones only, not all of them. Of 110,000 to 150,000 clones listed, about 80% were seen once; the top ten hold 9.7%. Input material: PBMCs. All receptors come from a woman aged 55-75 years in good health and CMV-seropositive.

This chain joins TRBV30 and TRBJ2-6, with a possible D match to TRBD2 (5 bases). CDR3 size: 16 residues. CDR1 and CDR2 (germline): GTSNPN, SVGIG (reference sequence). The germline V and J ends were trimmed by 0 bases and 0 bases, with 9 bases remaining between them. CDR3 DNA: TGTGCCTGGAGTGTAGGAGGAATCTCTGGGGCCAACGTCCTGACTTTC. Amino acids: CAWSVGGISGANVLTF.

The rearrangement links TRBV18 to TRBJ1-4, with a tentative D call TRBD1 (6 bases). CDR1 is KGHSH, CDR2 LQKENI, per germline. There are 14 residues in the CDR3. V lost 5 bases, J lost 6 bases, and 13 bases lay in between. The CDR3, as DNA: TGTGCCAGCTCAGTGGGGGCATCTGATGAAAAACTGTTTTTT. This sequence encodes CASSVGASDEKLFF.

The chain uses TRBV5-8 and TRBJ1-2, with 11 nucleotides matching TRBD1. Trimming took 1 base from V and 3 from J; bases not matched to a gene: 5. From germline, CDR1 is SGHTS and CDR2 YDEGEE. The CDR3 loop spans 16 amino acids. For the CDR3, the DNA is TGTGCCAGCAGCTTGTACCGGGACAGGGGGGACTATGGCTACACCTTC. The encoded protein is CASSLYRDRGDYGYTF. The full variable domain, rest sourced from reference TRBV5-8 and TRBJ1-2, is EAGVTQSPTHLIKTRGQQATLRCSPISGHTSVYWYQQALGLGLQFLLWYDEGEERNRGNFPPRFSGRQFPNYSSELNVNALELEDSALYLCASSLYRDRGDYGYTFGSGTRLTVV.

The rearrangement joins TRBV29-1 to TRBJ1-5; unclear D gene. Germline V CDR1 and CDR2: SQVTM, ANQGSEA. Trimming cost V 4 bases and J 2 bases, with 12 bases left between them. The CDR3 sequence is 14 residues long. In DNA, the CDR3 is TGCAGCGTTGGGGTTCCGGGAGGCAATCAGCCCCAGCATTTT. Its translation is CSVGVPGGNQPQHF.

V usage is TRBV29-1 and J usage is TRBJ2-7, with 8 nucleotides matching TRBD2. The CDR3 is made up of 15 amino acids. J was trimmed by 2 bases and V by 1 base; bases with no gene match: 7. Germline V gene lookup returns CDR1 SQVTM and CDR2 ANQGSEA. The CDR3 reads CSVEGASGPTYEQYF. The CDR3 DNA is TGCAGCGTTGAAGGAGCTAGCGGGCCAACCTACGAGCAGTACTTC.

This chain joins TRBV19 and TRBJ2-3; D gene uncertain. CDR1 and CDR2 from the germline V gene are LNHDA and SQIVND (reference sequence). The length of the CDR3 is 14 residues. Trimming took off 3 bases at V and 1 base at J, with 8 bases between the two ends. In nucleotides, the CDR3 is TGTGCCAGTAGTATGGGTCAGGGCACAGATACGCAGTATTTT. Translating it yields CASSMGQGTDTQYF.

The chain is built from TRBV18 and TRBJ1-1, with a possible D match to TRBD1 (5 bases). V lost 4 bases and J lost 1, with 7 bases in between. Germline-derived CDR1 and CDR2 are KGHSH and LQKENI. The CDR3 is 13 amino acids. CDR3 region: CASSLTGNTEAFF. The CDR3 region has the DNA TGTGCCAGCTCACTTACAGGGAACACTGAAGCTTTCTTT.

The chain links TRBV28 to TRBJ2-1; 10 bases match TRBD2. There are 15 residues in the CDR3. Germline CDR1 reads MDHEN; CDR2 reads SYDVKM. Germline trimming cut 3 bases from V and 7 bases from J; bases unmatched to any gene: 6. CDR3: CASSFELAGKNEQFF. CDR3 in DNA: TGTGCCAGCAGTTTCGAACTAGCGGGAAAGAATGAGCAGTTCTTC.

This CDR3 is CASSLVTSGRTDTQYF. The CDR3 DNA sequence: TGTGCCAGCAGCTTAGTGACTAGCGGGAGGACAGATACGCAGTATTTT. This chain connects TRBV7-2 to TRBJ2-3; 13 bases are a match to TRBD2. CDR3 length: 16 residues. CDR1 and CDR2 (germline): SGHTA, FQGNSA. J was trimmed by 3 bases and V by 1 base; bases with no gene match: 1.

The rearrangement links TRBV10-3 to TRBJ2-7, with D perhaps matching TRBD1 (6 bases). The CDR3 consists of 14 residues. Germline values: CDR1 ENHRY, CDR2 SYGVKD. V gave up 6 bases and J gave up 1 base, with 13 bases separating them. CDR3 protein: CAIRRSGDSYEQYF. Here the CDR3 DNA reads TGTGCCATCAGAAGGTCAGGGGATTCCTACGAGCAGTACTTC.

The chain is built from TRBV6-5 and TRBJ2-7; 7 bases fit TRBD2. V trimming: 6 bases; J trimming: 3 bases; junction bases outside the gene matches: 11. CDR1 is MNHEY and CDR2 is SVGAGI in the germline V gene. The CDR3 has 15 residues. The CDR3 protein is CASSYRGSGFYEQYF. The DNA for the CDR3 is TGTGCCAGCAGCTACCGAGGTAGCGGGTTCTACGAGCAGTACTTC.

The chain recombines TRBV9 with TRBJ1-1; the D gene is possibly TRBD1 (5 bases). The V end was cut by 7 bases, the J end by 1 base, with 14 bases between. This CDR3 has 14 amino acids. CDR1 is SGDLS and CDR2 is YYNGEE in the germline V gene. The CDR3, as DNA: TGTGCCAGCGGACGACAGAATGGGAACACTGAAGCTTTCTTT. It yields the protein CASGRQNGNTEAFF.

The chain joins TRBV7-9 to TRBJ2-2; 8 bases align to TRBD1. Germline lookup yields CDR1 SEHNR and CDR2 FQNEAQ (reference sequence). The CDR3 extends over 17 amino acids. V shed 2 bases and J 6 bases; nucleotides not matched to a gene: 11. CDR3 amino acids: CASSLWGRTGGSGELFF. CDR3 DNA: TGTGCCAGCAGCTTATGGGGGCGCACAGGGGGGTCCGGGGAGCTGTTTTTT.

J is TRBJ2-3 and V is TRBV5-4, with 7 bases identical to TRBD2. The trim removed 1 base at V and 5 bases at J, leaving 4 bases unmatched. This CDR3 spans 14 amino acids. Germline CDR1 SGHNT, CDR2 YYREEE (reference sequence). The CDR3 DNA reads as TGTGCCAGCAGCTTGACCGGGAGGCAAGATACGCAGTATTTT. Protein: CASSLTGRQDTQYF.

The chain couples TRBV7-9 to TRBJ2-4, with 7 bases lining up with TRBD1. Per the germline V gene, CDR1 is SEHNR and CDR2 is FQNEAQ (reference sequence). Trimming cost V 1 base and J 9 bases; bases outside gene matches: 9. The CDR3 consists of 15 residues. The CDR3 nucleotides are TGTGCCAGCAGCTTAGACGAGGGGGCAGGGAGCATTCAGTACTTC. Translation gives CASSLDEGAGSIQYF.

To note about this clone: Its ends do not fully match the called genes, so a read error is possible. The genes are TRBV7-7 and TRBJ2-1; TRBD2 matches 9 bases. Germline CDR1 reads SSHAT; CDR2 reads FNYEAQ (reference sequence). The CDR3 is 13 amino acids. Written as DNA, the CDR3 is TGTGCTAGCAGCCCGACTAGCGGCGATGAGCAGTTCTTC. Its protein product is CASSPTSGDEQFF.